This record covers a single T cell receptor beta chain. The data were taken from a study of technical replicates of blood from a handful of donors. Sequencing used immunoSEQ multiplex PCR; TCRdb keeps in-frame clones, though not all of them. The sample records about 64,000 clones, around 88% being singletons. This CDR3 spans 16 amino acids. Between the trimmed V and J ends, which lost 5 bases and 9 bases, there was a span of 23 bases. Germline CDR1 reads SGHTA; CDR2 reads FQGNSA. This sequence was found in a human donor in good health. Some clones in this sample may be carry-over from other donors' samples. This rearrangement joins TRBV7-2 to TRBJ2-1; D is perhaps TRBD1 (6 bases). The sample consisted of PBMCs. CDR3 loop: CASSDTGFSPRSEQFF. CDR3 nucleotide sequence: TGTGCCAGCAGCGATACAGGGTTCTCGCCAAGAAGTGAGCAGTTCTTC.